This T cell receptor (beta chain) was recovered during a study of cytomegalovirus exposure and HLA in healthy donors. The study's findings and limits: Later genetic work tied a missense DCLRE1C variant to beta-chain V and J trimming.

Comments on this clone: Its antigen remains unidentified.

The CDR3 covers 16 residues. The germline gives CDR1 SGHDT, CDR2 YYEEEE. The V segment lost 2 bases and the J segment 5 bases; nucleotides outside the gene matches: 8. This PCR relied on a set of 60 Vbeta primers and 13 Jbeta primers. Profiled with immunoSEQ multiplex PCR; TCRdb holds only in-frame clones, not every one. Its table lists 150,000 or so clones. This receptor was identified in a woman aged 40 to 50 in good health and CMV-seropositive. The V and J genes are TRBV5-6 and TRBJ2-3; 10 bases line up with TRBD1. The sequencing sample was made of PBMCs. In DNA form, the CDR3 reads TGTGCCAGCAGCTTCTGGACAGGGGGAGGAGAAGATACGCAGTATTTT. Protein sequence: CASSFWTGGGEDTQYF. Full variable domain (outside the CDR3, taken from reference TRBV5-6 and TRBJ2-3): DAGVTQSPTHLIKTRGQQVTLRCSPKSGHDTVSWYQQALGQGPQFIFQYYEEEERQRGNFPDRFSGHQFPNYSSELNVNALLLGDSALYLCASSFWTGGGEDTQYFGPGTRLTVL.